This T cell receptor beta chain was retrieved from a study of cytomegalovirus exposure and HLA in healthy donors. Whole-study findings and limits: The dataset shows that most TCR sequences were rare, while some public TCRs occurred in many donors. Only CMV serostatus was available as immune exposure information.

There are 16 residues in the CDR3. Per the germline V gene, CDR1 is LGHNA and CDR2 is YNFKEQ. The V segment lost 0 bases and the J segment 2 bases; nucleotides outside the gene matches: 4. The donors gave bone marrow, and they were healthy. The table lists this clone with a few counts. The target antigen is unknown. Primers included in the PCR were 60 Vbeta and 13 Jbeta primers. The data were produced by immunoSEQ multiplex PCR, yet TCRdb's version contains in-frame clones alone and is incomplete. The repertoire holds under 200,000 clones, with around 74% as singletons. This receptor was taken from a female donor in good health and CMV-seronegative. Material for sequencing was PBMCs. The J gene is TRBJ2-7, the V gene TRBV4-2; 10 bases are shared with TRBD1. The CDR3 spells CASSQDVGTGAYEQYF. CDR3 DNA sequence: TGTGCCAGCAGCCAAGATGTAGGGACAGGGGCCTACGAGCAGTACTTC.